This is a list of T cell receptor beta chains from one sample in a study of cytomegalovirus exposure and HLA in healthy donors. The assay was immunoSEQ multiplex PCR, and TCRdb's table has in-frame clones only and misses some. The sample records 80,000 or so clones, 70% to 80% being singletons. Sequencing used PBMCs. The receptors were sampled from a man younger than 45 in good health and CMV-seropositive. Both conserved end residues are part of each CDR3. D genes are given only for firm matches. The listing skips clone size in some rows; elsewhere it reads once, few, many or a size class.

abundance,d_gene,v_gene,j_gene,CDR3aa,CDR3nt
NA,NA,TRBV7-9,TRBJ1-1,CSSSTMGGEAFF,TGTTCCAGCAGCACAATGGGTGGAGAGGCTTTCTTT
few,NA,TRBV7-9,TRBJ1-1,CASSSGGNTEAFF,TGTGCCAGCAGCTCGGGGGGAAACACTGAAGCTTTCTTT
NA,TRBD2,TRBV13,TRBJ2-3,CASSSFGTSGGADTQYF,TGTGCCAGCAGTTCCTTCGGGACTAGCGGGGGGGCAGATACGCAGTATTTT
NA,TRBD2,TRBV6-1,TRBJ2-3,CACGERGHTDTQYF,TGTGCCTGCGGAGAGCGGGGCCACACAGATACGCAGTATTTT
NA,NA,TRBV6-5,TRBJ2-2,CAILDYTGELFF,TGTGCCATCCTAGACTACACCGGGGAGCTGTTTTTT
NA,NA,TRBV21-1,TRBJ1-5,CASSSQDRAPQPQHF,TGTGCCAGCAGCTCCCAAGACAGGGCCCCTCAGCCCCAGCATTTT
NA,TRBD1,TRBV18,TRBJ1-1,CASSPTGAPIDRAEAFF,TGTGCCAGCTCACCTACAGGGGCCCCGATTGATCGGGCTGAAGCTTTCTTT
NA,NA,TRBV5-1,TRBJ2-7,CASSRTASDEQYF,TGCGCCAGCAGCAGGACAGCGAGCGACGAGCAGTACTTC
few,TRBD1,TRBV6-1,TRBJ2-7,CASSAVRGLSYEQYF,TGTGCCAGCAGTGCCGTCAGGGGGCTCTCCTACGAGCAGTACTTC
few,NA,TRBV9,TRBJ2-7,CASSAGGQNSYEQYF,TGTGCCAGCAGCGCGGGCGGGCAGAACTCCTACGAGCAGTACTTC
NA,TRBD1,TRBV7-3,TRBJ2-1,CASSTGAGDNEQFF,TGTGCCAGCTCGACAGGGGCGGGCGACAATGAGCAGTTCTTC
NA,TRBD2,TRBV29-1,TRBJ2-7,CSVEIGGSSYEQYF,TGCAGCGTTGAAATCGGGGGGTCCTCCTACGAGCAGTACTTC
NA,TRBD1,TRBV9,TRBJ2-1,CASSATGNGEQFF,TGTGCCAGCAGCGCGACAGGGAACGGTGAGCAGTTCTTC
once,TRBD1,TRBV6-1,TRBJ1-1,CASLLQGGTEAFF,TGTGCCAGCCTTTTACAGGGGGGCACTGAAGCTTTCTTT
once,NA,TRBV7-6,TRBJ1-1,CASSLAPGRTEAFF,TGTGCCAGCAGCTTAGCGCCGGGTAGAACTGAAGCTTTCTTT
NA,TRBD2,TRBV30,TRBJ2-1,CAWSDGLAGVANEQFF,TGTGCCTGGTCCGACGGACTAGCGGGAGTTGCGAATGAGCAGTTCTTC
NA,TRBD1,TRBV5-6,TRBJ2-7,CASSRPGQAYEQYF,TGTGCCAGCAGCCGGCCGGGACAGGCATACGAGCAGTACTTC
NA,TRBD2,TRBV4-2,TRBJ2-3,CATWAGGRDTQYF,TGTGCCACCTGGGCGGGGGGCCGAGATACGCAGTATTTT
NA,NA,TRBV4-1,TRBJ2-1,CASSQSASSYNEQFF,TGCGCCAGCAGCCAAAGCGCGAGCTCCTACAATGAGCAGTTCTTC
few,NA,TRBV10-2,TRBJ1-4,CASSDLLNEKLFF,TGCGCCAGCAGTGATCTCCTTAATGAAAAACTGTTTTTT
NA,NA,TRBV5-1,TRBJ2-7,CASSRPEGRSYEQYF,TGCGCCAGCAGCCGGCCGGAGGGGAGGTCCTACGAGCAGTACTTC
NA,NA,TRBV6-5,TRBJ2-3,CASSYVKLGGPDTQYF,TGTGCCAGCAGTTACGTGAAGTTGGGGGGGCCAGATACGCAGTATTTT
few,NA,TRBV20-1,TRBJ1-3,CSAPGGNTIYF,TGCAGTGCCCCCGGTGGAAACACCATATATTTT
NA,NA,TRBV7-3,TRBJ2-1,CASSLSERSYNEQFF,TGTGCCAGCAGCCTTAGCGAGAGGAGCTACAATGAGCAGTTCTTC
once,TRBD1,TRBV9,TRBJ2-5,CASSVGGQQETQYF,TGTGCCAGCAGCGTAGGGGGACAGCAAGAGACCCAGTACTTC
NA,TRBD2,TRBV29-1,TRBJ2-7,CSALGGTRSSYEQYF,TGCAGCGCCCTGGGGGGGACTAGGAGCTCCTACGAGCAGTACTTC
NA,TRBD2,TRBV4-2,TRBJ2-7,CASSPQEGAGIDEQYF,TGTGCCAGCAGCCCTCAGGAGGGAGCGGGGATAGACGAGCAGTACTTC
once,TRBD1,TRBV9,TRBJ1-2,CASSPGGGGNYGYTF,TGTGCCAGCAGCCCCGGAGGAGGGGGCAACTATGGCTACACCTTC